Listed below are T cell receptor beta chains from one sample, sequenced in a study of T cells in Graves' hyperthyroidism and ophthalmopathy. Each CDR3 protein gets one entry after TCRdb re-called the multiplex PCR reads with MiXCR. The table records around 300,000 distinct CDR3 sequences, around a fifth of them present only once. The sequencing sample was made of blood. The receptor source for this set is a man aged 45-65 years with Graves' ophthalmopathy. CDR3s include the opening cysteine and the closing phenylalanine or tryptophan. The D gene is left open where the match is weak. The size of a clone is reported for some rows only, either as once, few or many, or as a class for expanded clones.

cdr3_aa: CASSPDGGTGNIQYF; cdr3_nt: TGTGCCAGCAGCCCAGATGGGGGAACGGGAAACATTCAGTACTTC; j_call: TRBJ2-4; clone_size: -; d_call: -; v_call: TRBV7-8
cdr3_aa: CASSAGQSYEQYF; cdr3_nt: TGTGCCAGCAGTGCCGGACAGAGCTACGAGCAGTACTTC; j_call: TRBJ2-7; clone_size: -; d_call: -; v_call: TRBV6-1
cdr3_aa: CASSTRGAPGNEQFF; cdr3_nt: TGTGCCAGTAGTACGCGGGGGGCGCCGGGCAATGAGCAGTTCTTC; j_call: TRBJ2-1; clone_size: -; d_call: TRBD2; v_call: TRBV19
cdr3_aa: CASSRGTANTGELFF; cdr3_nt: TGTGCCAGCAGCAGAGGGACAGCGAACACCGGGGAGCTGTTTTTT; j_call: TRBJ2-2; clone_size: few; d_call: TRBD1; v_call: TRBV7-9
cdr3_aa: CASGPSSYEQYF; cdr3_nt: TGTGCCAGCGGGCCGTCCTCCTACGAGCAGTACTTC; j_call: TRBJ2-7; clone_size: many; d_call: -; v_call: TRBV2
cdr3_aa: CSARPPSGNYEQYF; cdr3_nt: TGCAGTGCTAGACCCCCTAGCGGGAACTACGAGCAGTACTTC; j_call: TRBJ2-7; clone_size: many; d_call: TRBD2; v_call: TRBV20-1
cdr3_aa: CASSPATWGPSYGYTF; cdr3_nt: TGTGCCAGCAGCCCCGCAACATGGGGGCCCTCCTATGGCTACACCTTC; j_call: TRBJ1-2; clone_size: few; d_call: -; v_call: TRBV7-9
cdr3_aa: CASSPGTSEQFF; cdr3_nt: TGTGCCAGCAGTCCGGGGACTAGCGAACAGTTCTTC; j_call: TRBJ2-1; clone_size: once; d_call: TRBD2; v_call: TRBV2
cdr3_aa: CASSYNHRAGTGDTGELFF; cdr3_nt: TGTGCCAGCAGTTACAATCATCGGGCTGGGACAGGGGACACCGGGGAGCTGTTTTTT; j_call: TRBJ2-2; clone_size: -; d_call: TRBD1; v_call: TRBV6-5
cdr3_aa: CASSLGALRGKSSYEQYF; cdr3_nt: TGTGCCAGCAGCTTAGGCGCCCTCCGCGGGAAGAGCTCCTACGAGCAGTACTTC; j_call: TRBJ2-7; clone_size: many; d_call: -; v_call: TRBV7-9
cdr3_aa: CASSLPLRVSRGTEAFF; cdr3_nt: TGTGCCAGCAGCTTGCCCCTGAGGGTATCCCGGGGGACTGAAGCTTTCTTT; j_call: TRBJ1-1; clone_size: -; d_call: -; v_call: TRBV5-6
cdr3_aa: CASSTPGGWEETQYF; cdr3_nt: TGTGCCAGCAGCACCCCCGGGGGATGGGAAGAGACCCAGTACTTC; j_call: TRBJ2-5; clone_size: many; d_call: -; v_call: TRBV5-6
cdr3_aa: CASKESGSAYEQYF; cdr3_nt: TGTGCCAGCAAAGAAAGCGGGAGTGCTTACGAGCAGTACTTC; j_call: TRBJ2-7; clone_size: -; d_call: TRBD2; v_call: TRBV6-2/TRBV6-3
cdr3_aa: CATVTGQPKGEQFF; cdr3_nt: TGTGCCACAGTAACAGGACAACCCAAGGGTGAGCAGTTCTTC; j_call: TRBJ2-1; clone_size: few; d_call: -; v_call: TRBV6-1
cdr3_aa: CASSLGQPDGAEAFF; cdr3_nt: TGCGCCAGCAGCTTGGGACAGCCCGATGGCGCTGAAGCTTTCTTT; j_call: TRBJ1-1; clone_size: -; d_call: -; v_call: TRBV5-1
cdr3_aa: CASSPSGQGTYEQYF; cdr3_nt: TGTGCCAGCTCACCCTCGGGACAGGGGACCTACGAGCAGTACTTC; j_call: TRBJ2-7; clone_size: few; d_call: TRBD1; v_call: TRBV18
cdr3_aa: CSASNRGDQPQHF; cdr3_nt: TGCAGTGCTTCCAATCGGGGGGATCAGCCCCAGCATTTT; j_call: TRBJ1-5; clone_size: many; d_call: -; v_call: TRBV20-1
cdr3_aa: CASSLSQGHSNQPQHF; cdr3_nt: TGTGCCAGCAGCTTGTCCCAGGGCCATAGCAATCAGCCCCAGCATTTT; j_call: TRBJ1-5; clone_size: -; d_call: -; v_call: TRBV5-5
cdr3_aa: CASSYSPGTQYNEQFF; cdr3_nt: TGTGCCAGCAGTTACTCCCCGGGTACCCAATACAATGAGCAGTTCTTC; j_call: TRBJ2-1; clone_size: -; d_call: -; v_call: TRBV6-5
cdr3_aa: CASSYLVLDTQYF; cdr3_nt: TGTGCCAGCAGTTATCTGGTTTTAGATACGCAGTATTTT; j_call: TRBJ2-3; clone_size: few; d_call: -; v_call: TRBV6-5
cdr3_aa: CASGRGGGYGYTF; cdr3_nt: TGTGCCAGCGGGCGAGGGGGCGGCTATGGCTACACCTTC; j_call: TRBJ1-2; clone_size: few; d_call: TRBD1; v_call: TRBV6-5
cdr3_aa: CAWSRSSSYEQYF; cdr3_nt: TGTGCCTGGAGCAGGAGTAGCTCCTACGAGCAGTACTTC; j_call: TRBJ2-7; clone_size: many; d_call: -; v_call: TRBV30
cdr3_aa: CASSSGGGLSGANVLTF; cdr3_nt: TGTGCCAGCAGCTCTGGCGGGGGGCTCTCTGGGGCCAACGTCCTGACTTTC; j_call: TRBJ2-6; clone_size: -; d_call: TRBD2; v_call: TRBV13
cdr3_aa: CASSVVADPPGNEQFF; cdr3_nt: TGTGCCAGCAGCGTGGTAGCGGATCCCCCCGGGAATGAGCAGTTCTTC; j_call: TRBJ2-1; clone_size: -; d_call: -; v_call: TRBV9
cdr3_aa: CASSSRLVGTDTQYF; cdr3_nt: TGTGCCAGCAGCTCCCGACTAGTCGGCACAGATACGCAGTATTTT; j_call: TRBJ2-3; clone_size: many; d_call: -; v_call: TRBV11-2
cdr3_aa: CSARSPTSGGPFEQFF; cdr3_nt: TGCAGTGCTAGATCCCCGACTAGCGGGGGACCGTTTGAGCAGTTCTTC; j_call: TRBJ2-1; clone_size: few; d_call: TRBD2; v_call: TRBV20-1
cdr3_aa: CASSQALLLKGNTEAFF; cdr3_nt: TGTGCCAGCAGCCAAGCTCTACTCCTCAAGGGGAACACTGAAGCTTTCTTT; j_call: TRBJ1-1; clone_size: few; d_call: -; v_call: TRBV14
cdr3_aa: CASSLDGENSYEQYF; cdr3_nt: TGTGCCAGCAGTTTAGACGGCGAGAACTCCTACGAGCAGTACTTC; j_call: TRBJ2-7; clone_size: -; d_call: -; v_call: TRBV28
cdr3_aa: CSALPSANTGELFF; cdr3_nt: TGCAGTGCTCTTCCGTCGGCGAACACCGGGGAGCTGTTTTTT; j_call: TRBJ2-2; clone_size: -; d_call: -; v_call: TRBV20-1
cdr3_aa: CASRNDRGREQWAFF; cdr3_nt: TGTGCCAGCAGGAACGACAGGGGACGTGAACAGTGGGCTTTCTTT; j_call: TRBJ1-1; clone_size: many; d_call: TRBD1; v_call: TRBV28
cdr3_aa: CASGGQSGSGRYNEQFF; cdr3_nt: TGCGCCAGCGGGGGACAGAGCGGGAGCGGTCGATACAATGAGCAGTTCTTC; j_call: TRBJ2-1; clone_size: many; d_call: -; v_call: TRBV5-1